The sequence of this T cell receptor (beta chain) was determined in a study of blood T cell repertoires in COVID-19. In germline, CDR1 is LGHDT, CDR2 YNNKEL (reference sequence). This CDR3 has 17 residues. Losses at the gene ends were 1 base for V and 1 base for J; bases not matched to a gene: 5. Sequenced by immunoSEQ multiplex PCR; TCRdb stores in-frame clones only, minus some. The sample records 450,000 to 500,000 clones, approximately 90% being singletons. This chain uses TRBV3-1 (or the pseudogene TRBV3-2) with TRBJ2-2; 8 positions agree with TRBD2. The clonotype comes from a woman between 55 and 75 years old who had recovered from COVID-19. Sequencing used PBMCs or T cells enriched from blood (not recorded which). CDR3 sequence: CASSQVRLAGNTGELFF. The CDR3 DNA reads as TGTGCCAGCAGCCAAGTGCGGCTAGCGGGGAACACCGGGGAGCTGTTTTTT.